Each of the 23 T cell receptor beta chains below was sequenced from the same sample in a study of OX40 agonist ivuxolimab in advanced cancers. Assay: immunoSEQ multiplex PCR; the TCRdb copy retains only in-frame clones and omits some. The repertoire holds tens of thousands of clones, 90% to 95% seen once, with roughly 15% in the top ten. The sample was CD4+ or CD8+ T cells sorted from blood, taken in a trial of the OX40 agonist ivuxolimab. These receptors came from an adult with an advanced solid tumor such as melanoma, head and neck, liver or kidney cancer.

In nucleotides, the CDR3 is TGTGCCAGCAGTTTCTCGGGGGGCGAGCAGTACTTC. Translated, it gives CASSFSGGEQYF. The chain is built from TRBV27 and TRBJ2-7, with TRBD2 identical over 7 bases. There are 12 residues in the CDR3. The V gene end was trimmed by 3 bases and the J gene end by 6 bases; junction bases not matched to a gene: 2. The germline V gene has CDR1 MNHEY and CDR2 SMNVEV (reference sequence).

The J gene is TRBJ2-3, the V gene TRBV11-1; D possibly corresponds to TRBD2 (6 bases). This CDR3 has 15 amino acids. Trimming removed 5 bases from V and 0 bases from J, with 12 bases in between. Germline CDR1 SGHAT, CDR2 FQDESV (reference sequence). The CDR3 DNA reads as TGTGCCAGCAGCATCCTAGCGTACAGCACAGATACGCAGTATTTT. Translating it yields CASSILAYSTDTQYF.

The chain combines TRBV7-9 with TRBJ2-7; D possibly matches TRBD1 or TRBD2 (5 bases each). The CDR3 is 13 residues long. V was pared by 5 bases and J by 2 bases, with 10 bases between. Germline CDR1 is SEHNR and CDR2 is FQNEAQ (reference sequence). CDR3 loop: CASSPGAPYEQYF. In DNA, the CDR3 is TGTGCCAGCAGCCCCGGGGCTCCCTACGAGCAGTACTTC.

The rearrangement links TRBV25-1 to TRBJ2-5, with D perhaps matching TRBD1 or TRBD2 (5 bases each). The germline V gene encodes CDR1 MGHDK and CDR2 SYGVNS. This CDR3 has 14 residues. V lost 3 bases, J lost 1 base, and 9 bases lay in between. In nucleotides, the CDR3 is TGTGCCAGCAGTGATACCGGGACCCAAGAGACCCAGTACTTC. This codes for CASSDTGTQETQYF.

The chain carries TRBV5-6 and TRBJ2-4; D is perhaps TRBD1 or TRBD2 (5 bases each). V was cut by 3 bases and J by 13 bases, with 14 bases left in between. Looked up from germline, CDR1 is SGHDT and CDR2 is YYEEEE. The CDR3 sequence is 12 residues long. The CDR3 sequence is CASSSGPLGQYF. In DNA, the CDR3 is TGTGCCAGCAGCTCGGGACCTCTCGGACAGTACTTC.

V and J are TRBV13 and TRBJ2-1; D call uncertain. Germline lookup yields CDR1 PRHDT and CDR2 FYEKMQ (reference sequence). This CDR3 has 15 residues. The V and J ends lost 0 bases and 5 bases respectively, with 11 bases between them. The CDR3 here is CASSLGGVKDNEQFF. The CDR3 region has the DNA TGTGCCAGCAGCTTAGGTGGAGTTAAGGACAATGAGCAGTTCTTC.

The V call is TRBV19, the J call TRBJ2-3, with 7 positions matching TRBD2. Germline trimming cut 3 bases from V and 3 bases from J; bases unmatched to any gene: 9. CDR1 and CDR2 (germline): LNHDA, SQIVND (reference sequence). The CDR3 extends over 16 amino acids. The CDR3 coding sequence is TGTGCCAGTAGTATTCTCTCCGGCGGGAGTACAGATACGCAGTATTTT. Encoded protein: CASSILSGGSTDTQYF. Filled out from reference TRBV19 and TRBJ2-3, the complete variable domain reads DGGITQSPKYLFRKEGQNVTLSCEQNLNHDAMYWYRQDPGQGLRLIYYSQIVNDFQKGDIAEGYSVSREKKESFPLTVTSAQKNPTAFYLCASSILSGGSTDTQYFGPGTRLTVL.

This rearrangement joins TRBV11-1 to TRBJ2-5; tentatively, D is TRBD1 (6 bases). The J call is uncertain, as TRBJ2-7 better fits the DNA end. This CDR3 comprises 13 residues. Germline V gene sequence: CDR1 SGHAT, CDR2 FQDESV (reference sequence). The DNA of the CDR3 is TGTGCCAGCAGCTTAACCACAGGGCGCGAGCAGTACTTC. Translation: CASSLTTGREQYF.

The chain joins TRBV27 to TRBJ1-5; TRBD1 is a possible D gene (5 bases). This CDR3 comprises 15 residues. Germline CDR1 MNHEY, CDR2 SMNVEV (reference sequence). Trimming cost V 4 bases and J 4 bases, with 14 bases left between them. CDR3 bases: TGTGCCAGCAGTTCACCGGGCAGGGAAAATCAGCCCCAGCATTTT. It encodes CASSSPGRENQPQHF.

V usage is TRBV7-2 and J usage is TRBJ1-1; tentatively, D is TRBD1 (6 bases). The germline CDR1 and CDR2 sequences are SGHTA and FQGNSA. The CDR3 loop spans 15 amino acids. V lost 5 bases, J lost 0 bases, and 13 bases lay in between. The CDR3: CASSLTRGVNTEAFF. DNA for the CDR3: TGTGCCAGCAGCCTAACGAGGGGGGTGAACACTGAAGCTTTCTTT.

The CDR3 here is CASSMTGFTGELFF. The CDR3 DNA reads TGCGCCAGCAGCATGACAGGGTTTACCGGGGAGCTGTTTTTT. This chain joins TRBV5-1 and TRBJ2-2; 7 positions agree with TRBD1. Germline V gives CDR1 SGHRS, CDR2 YFSETQ. The CDR3 spans 14 residues. After removal of 4 bases from V and 5 bases from J, the junction contained 5 bases not matched to a gene.

The rearrangement uses TRBV4-1 and TRBJ2-7; D not certain. V lost 1 base, J lost 4 bases, and 14 bases lay in between. The CDR3 runs 15 residues. Per the germline V gene, CDR1 is MGHRA and CDR2 is YSYEKL. This CDR3 reads CASSQAWDLMYEQYF. CDR3 DNA: TGCGCCAGCAGCCAAGCGTGGGATTTAATGTACGAGCAGTACTTC.

The V gene is TRBV13, the J gene TRBJ2-1; the match to TRBD2 covers 14 bases. The ends lost 5 bases at V and 8 bases at J; junction bases unmatched: 5. The germline V gene encodes CDR1 PRHDT and CDR2 FYEKMQ (reference sequence). This CDR3 is built from 15 residues. In nucleotides, the CDR3 is TGTGCCAGCAGCCCCGGGACTAGCGGGAGTGATGAGCAGTTCTTC. Amino acid sequence: CASSPGTSGSDEQFF.

The gene calls are TRBV10-2 and TRBJ2-1, with unresolved D. Germline V gives CDR1 WSHSY, CDR2 SAAADI. The CDR3 consists of 13 residues. With 2 bases removed from V and 4 bases from J, the gap between germline ends came to 6 bases. In DNA, the CDR3 is TGCGCCAGCAGTGAGCGAGGATACAATGAGCAGTTCTTC. Its translation is CASSERGYNEQFF.

The rearrangement joins TRBV4-3 to TRBJ2-3; 8 bases map to TRBD1. The CDR3 totals 16 residues. With 0 bases clipped from V and 1 base from J, the junction kept 3 bases outside the gene matches. The V gene's germline CDR1 is LGHNA and CDR2 YSLEER. The CDR3 sequence: CASSQETGQGTDTQYF. In nucleotides, the CDR3 is TGCGCCAGCAGCCAAGAAACGGGACAGGGCACAGATACGCAGTATTTT.

The rearrangement uses TRBV27 and TRBJ2-7, with D possibly being TRBD1 or TRBD2 (5 bases each). The CDR3 has 13 amino acids. Per the germline V gene, CDR1 is MNHEY and CDR2 is SMNVEV (reference sequence). V dropped 5 bases and J dropped 6 bases, with 14 bases sitting between them. The CDR3, as DNA: TGTGCCAGCAGTCCTGGGACGGAGTTCGAGCAGTACTTC. Protein product: CASSPGTEFEQYF.

The V call is TRBV6-5, the J call TRBJ2-2, with a tentative D call TRBD2 (5 bases). The V end was cut by 3 bases, the J end by 6 bases, with 14 bases between. CDR1 and CDR2 from the germline V gene are MNHEY and SVGAGI. This CDR3 is built from 15 residues. The CDR3 bases are TGTGCCAGCAGTTATTCGAGGGAAGCGGCCGGGGAGCTGTTTTTT. As protein: CASSYSREAAGELFF.

The chain employs TRBV7-8 and TRBJ2-3; possibly TRBD2 for D (6 bases). Between the trimmed V and J ends, which lost 4 bases and 2 bases, there was a span of 19 bases. Germline loops: CDR1 SGHVS, CDR2 FQNEAQ. This CDR3 comprises 17 residues. The CDR3 DNA sequence: TGTGCCAGCAGCTATTATATTAGCGGAGGAACCACAGATACGCAGTATTTT. Translating it yields CASSYYISGGTTDTQYF. The whole variable domain, filled in from reference TRBV7-8 and TRBJ2-3, reads GAGVSQSPRYKVAKRGQDVALRCDPISGHVSLFWYQQALGQGPEFLTYFQNEAQLDKSGLPSDRFFAERPEGSVSTLKIQRTQQEDSAVYLCASSYYISGGTTDTQYFGPGTRLTVL.

The chain recombines TRBV10-3 with TRBJ2-1; D might be TRBD2 (6 bases). The ends were cut back, 9 bases at V and 2 bases at J, with 14 bases in the middle. CDR3 length equals 14 residues. Germline V gives CDR1 ENHRY, CDR2 SYGVKD. The chain's CDR3 is CAIRISGPYNEQFF. CDR3 nucleotides: TGTGCCATTAGGATTAGCGGACCCTACAATGAGCAGTTCTTC.

The chain joins TRBV12-5 to TRBJ2-1, with D tentatively TRBD2 (6 bases). The CDR3 runs to 15 residues. V dropped 5 bases and J dropped 6 bases, with 17 bases sitting between them. The germline V gene has CDR1 LGHNT and CDR2 FRNRAP. CDR3 in amino acids: CASGHHSGAFNEQFF. DNA for the CDR3: TGTGCTAGTGGTCACCATTCGGGAGCCTTCAATGAGCAGTTCTTC.

The chain links TRBV11-2 to TRBJ2-2; D unclear. The germline gives CDR1 SGHAT, CDR2 FQNNGV. Trimming left V 8 bases short and J 7 bases short, with 5 bases between. CDR3 length equals 10 residues. The CDR3 sequence is CASSSGELFF. CDR3 coding DNA: TGTGCCAGCTCCAGCGGGGAGCTGTTTTTT.

The chain has TRBV14 and TRBJ2-4; D remains ambiguous. V shed 4 bases and J shed 0 bases, with 13 bases lying between them. In germline, CDR1 is SGHDN, CDR2 FVKESK. CDR3 size: 16 residues. The CDR3 nucleotides read TGTGCCAGCAGCCTAAAGCACGGGCTAGCCAAAAACATTCAGTACTTC. Translating it yields CASSLKHGLAKNIQYF.

The chain joins TRBV27 to TRBJ2-7, with a tentative D call TRBD2 (5 bases). Trimming removed 8 bases from V and 3 bases from J, with 17 bases in between. The CDR3 is made up of 14 amino acids. CDR1 and CDR2 from the germline V gene are MNHEY and SMNVEV (reference sequence). The CDR3 region has the DNA TGTGCCAGCTCAACCGGACTGAGTTTCTACGAGCAGTACTTC. Translation gives CASSTGLSFYEQYF.